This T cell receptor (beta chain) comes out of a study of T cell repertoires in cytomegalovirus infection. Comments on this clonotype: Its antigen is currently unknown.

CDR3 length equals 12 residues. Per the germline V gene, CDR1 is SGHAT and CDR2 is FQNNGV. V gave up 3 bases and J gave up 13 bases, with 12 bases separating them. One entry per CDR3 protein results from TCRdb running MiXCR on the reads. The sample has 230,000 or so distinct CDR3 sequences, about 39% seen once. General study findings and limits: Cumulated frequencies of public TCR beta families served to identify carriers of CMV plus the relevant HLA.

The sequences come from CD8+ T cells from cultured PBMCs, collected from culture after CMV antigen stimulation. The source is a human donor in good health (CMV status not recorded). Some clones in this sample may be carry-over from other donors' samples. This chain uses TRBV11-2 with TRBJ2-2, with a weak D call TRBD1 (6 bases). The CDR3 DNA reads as TGTGCCAGCAGCTTTTTACAGGGAGTGCTGTTTTTT. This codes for CASSFLQGVLFF. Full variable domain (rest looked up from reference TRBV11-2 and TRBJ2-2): EAGVAQSPRYKIIEKRQSVAFWCNPISGHATLYWYQQILGQGPKLLIQFQNNGVVDDSQLPKDRFSAERLKGVDSTLKIQPAKLEDSAVYLCASSFLQGVLFFGEGSRLTVL.